The 30 T cell receptor beta chains below were found in one sample sequenced in a study of identical twins. TCRdb re-called the 5' RACE reads with MiXCR, one entry per CDR3 protein. This sample has 300,000 to 350,000 distinct CDR3 sequences, with 9% to 15% found just once. These same data were also listed under a study on yellow fever vaccine responses in identical twins.

Sample: CD8+ T cells sorted from blood. The receptors stem from a woman aged 18-29 years in good health.

This clonotype was recorded many times. The chain combines TRBV12-3 or TRBV12-4 with TRBJ2-3; D unresolved. V shed 3 bases and J shed 4 bases, with 11 bases lying between them. The CDR3 covers 14 residues. The CDR3: CASSFNGIPDTQYF. In DNA form, the CDR3 reads TGTGCCAGCAGTTTTAACGGCATCCCAGATACGCAGTATTTT.

This clonotype has only a few counts. The chain carries TRBV7-2 and TRBJ1-5; TRBD1 matches 7 bases. With V trimmed by 3 bases and J by 7 bases, 6 bases remained unmatched. The CDR3 has 14 amino acids. CDR1 and CDR2 (germline): SGHTA, FQGNSA. CDR3 DNA sequence: TGTGCCAGCAGCTTTGACACAGGGGTGCAGCCCCAGCATTTT. Amino acids: CASSFDTGVQPQHF. Complete variable domain (other parts from reference TRBV7-2 and TRBJ1-5): GAGVSQSPSNKVTEKGKDVELRCDPISGHTALYWYRQSLGQGLEFLIYFQGNSAPDKSGLPSDRFSAERTGGSVSTLTIQRTQQEDSAVYLCASSFDTGVQPQHFGDGTRLSIL.

This clonotype was observed a few times. The V and J genes are TRBV7-9 and TRBJ2-5, with 10 bases aligning to TRBD2. Unmatched junction bases numbered 2, after V lost 5 bases and J lost 2 bases. This CDR3 has 14 amino acids. The germline V gene encodes CDR1 SEHNR and CDR2 FQNEAQ (reference sequence). The CDR3 loop is CASSKLAGQETQYF. CDR3 in DNA: TGTGCCAGCAGCAAACTAGCGGGACAAGAGACCCAGTACTTC.

This clonotype has only a few counts. The chain employs TRBV12-3 or TRBV12-4 and TRBJ2-3, with a possible D match to TRBD2 (5 bases). Between the trimmed V and J ends, which lost 4 bases and 5 bases, there was a span of 16 bases. The CDR3 has 15 residues. CDR3 DNA: TGTGCCAGCAGTTGGTCTAGCAGCTCTGAAGATACGCAGTATTTT. Residues: CASSWSSSSEDTQYF.

There are many counts of this clonotype. This chain links TRBV28 with TRBJ1-5; 10 bases align to TRBD1. Unmatched junction bases numbered 4, after V lost 4 bases and J lost 7 bases. The CDR3 is made up of 14 amino acids. From germline, CDR1 is MDHEN and CDR2 SYDVKM. The CDR3 region has the DNA TGTGCCAGCAGTTGGACAGGGGGAGTCCAGCCCCAGCATTTT. Translated, it gives CASSWTGGVQPQHF.

V and J are TRBV12-3 or TRBV12-4 and TRBJ2-3; D remains unclear. The CDR3 sequence is 15 residues long. The ends were cut back, 6 bases at V and 0 bases at J, with 13 bases in the middle. The CDR3 nucleotides read TGTGCCAGCAGACGACAAGCCTCTAGCACAGATACGCAGTATTTT. This gives the protein CASRRQASSTDTQYF.

This clonotype was detected a few times. The J gene is TRBJ2-1, the V gene TRBV7-2; D is undetermined. CDR3 length: 16 residues. Per germline, CDR1 SGHTA and CDR2 FQGNSA. V shed 1 base and J shed 0 bases, with 10 bases lying between them. CDR3 coding DNA: TGTGCCAGCAGCTTAGTGGTCACCCTCTCCTACAATGAGCAGTTCTTC. Protein sequence: CASSLVVTLSYNEQFF.

The chain couples TRBV13 to TRBJ2-5; 8 nucleotides agree with TRBD1. Germline V CDR1 and CDR2: PRHDT, FYEKMQ (reference sequence). CDR3 size: 16 residues. V gave up 4 bases and J gave up 2 bases; unmatched junction bases: 9. The CDR3 spells CASSSLGQGNQETQYF. CDR3 nucleotides: TGTGCCAGCAGCTCCCTCGGACAGGGCAATCAAGAGACCCAGTACTTC.

The chain joins TRBV5-1 to TRBJ2-5; D is perhaps TRBD1 (6 bases). This CDR3 is 15 amino acids long. V lost 1 base to trimming and J lost 5 bases, with 15 bases between them. Germline V gene sequence: CDR1 SGHRS, CDR2 YFSETQ. The DNA for the CDR3 is TGCGCCAGCAGCTTGAGGCAGGGGATCGTGGAGACCCAGTACTTC. Residues: CASSLRQGIVETQYF.

The chain has TRBV3-1 and TRBJ2-3, with unresolved D. The V gene lost 0 bases and the J gene lost 5 bases, with 6 bases spanning the gap. Per germline, CDR1 LGHDT and CDR2 YNNKEL (reference sequence). The CDR3 is made up of 13 amino acids. The CDR3: CASSQDGEDTQYF. The CDR3 coding sequence is TGTGCCAGCAGCCAAGATGGGGAAGATACGCAGTATTTT.

The chain uses TRBV28 and TRBJ2-1, with TRBD2 matching over 9 bases. The CDR3 totals 15 residues. CDR1 and CDR2 from the germline V gene are MDHEN and SYDVKM. The J segment lost 8 bases and the V segment lost 5 bases, leaving 10 bases of the junction unmatched. The CDR3 sequence is CASSQRTSARDEQFF. The CDR3 bases are TGTGCCAGCAGTCAACGGACTAGCGCGAGGGATGAGCAGTTCTTC.

This clonotype was counted only a few times. This chain links TRBV24-1 with TRBJ2-1; D possibly matches TRBD1 or TRBD2 (5 bases each). From germline, CDR1 is KGHDR and CDR2 SFDVKD. This CDR3 comprises 14 residues. Trimming pared 2 bases from V and 6 bases from J, leaving 10 bases between. DNA for the CDR3: TGTGCCACCAGTGATTGGGACGTCTCCAATGAGCAGTTCTTC. This encodes CATSDWDVSNEQFF.

The chain recombines TRBV9 with TRBJ2-1; 7 nucleotides match TRBD2. The germline V gene encodes CDR1 SGDLS and CDR2 YYNGEE. The ends lost 3 bases at V and 4 bases at J; junction bases unmatched: 4. The CDR3 loop spans 14 amino acids. The CDR3 DNA reads TGTGCCAGCAGCGGGCTAGCGGATTACAATGAGCAGTTCTTC. Translating gives CASSGLADYNEQFF.

This clonotype was observed a handful of times. The V call is TRBV6-5, the J call TRBJ1-1; D not certain. The CDR3 length is 13 residues. From germline, CDR1 is MNHEY and CDR2 SVGAGI. Deletions cut 2 bases from V and 11 bases from J, with 15 bases between. The CDR3 is CASSYGTGSDAFF. CDR3 DNA sequence: TGTGCCAGCAGTTACGGAACGGGTTCCGACGCTTTCTTT.

This clonotype was seen a few times. The chain joins TRBV4-1 to TRBJ2-2; perhaps TRBD1 as D (6 bases). V was pared by 6 bases and J by 4 bases, with 21 bases between. CDR1 and CDR2 (germline): MGHRA, YSYEKL. The CDR3 covers 17 residues. The DNA for the CDR3 is TGCGCCAGCAGTTTTACAGGGCTAATTACCTCCACCGGGGAGCTGTTTTTT. Its protein is CASSFTGLITSTGELFF.

The chain joins TRBV4-1 to TRBJ2-1; possible D gene TRBD1, 5 bases. Trimming left V 4 bases short and J 8 bases short, with 24 bases between. The germline gives CDR1 MGHRA, CDR2 YSYEKL. CDR3 length: 17 amino acids. The CDR3 DNA follows: TGCGCCAGCAGCCCAACCCTCAGCAGGGTAAAGGGCGATGAGCAGTTCTTC. Translated: CASSPTLSRVKGDEQFF.

This clonotype was counted at least ten times. The genes are TRBV4-1 and TRBJ1-4, with D maybe TRBD1 (5 bases). V was pared by 5 bases and J by 7 bases, with 5 bases between. Germline loops: CDR1 MGHRA, CDR2 YSYEKL. The CDR3 runs to 11 residues. The CDR3 spells CASSGGEKLFF. The CDR3 region has the DNA TGCGCCAGCAGCGGGGGTGAAAAACTGTTTTTT.

The chain joins TRBV3-1 to TRBJ2-1; D assignment may be TRBD1 or TRBD2 (6 bases each). Germline values: CDR1 LGHDT, CDR2 YNNKEL (reference sequence). This CDR3 region has 16 residues. V was trimmed by 0 bases and J by 8 bases, leaving 17 bases between them. The CDR3 DNA sequence: TGTGCCAGCAGCCAAGAAGTGTGGACTGGGGGGCATGAGCAGTTCTTC. Amino acid sequence: CASSQEVWTGGHEQFF.

This clonotype was seen at least ten times. V usage is TRBV12-3 or TRBV12-4 and J usage is TRBJ1-2, with D unresolved. V was cut by 6 bases and J by 5 bases, with 10 bases left in between. The CDR3 sequence is 12 residues long. CDR3 bases: TGTGCCAGCAGCTACAGTGCTTATGGCTACACCTTC. Amino acids: CASSYSAYGYTF.

The chain has TRBV12-3 or TRBV12-4 and TRBJ1-2; D call uncertain. V gave up 4 bases and J gave up 7 bases, with 13 bases separating them. The CDR3 spans 13 residues. The CDR3 protein is CASSSPLFSGYTF. The CDR3 region has the DNA TGTGCCAGCAGTTCTCCCCTCTTCTCTGGCTACACCTTC.

V and J are TRBV5-5 and TRBJ2-5; TRBD2 is a possible D gene (6 bases). Trimming took off 4 bases at V and 1 base at J, with 20 bases between the two ends. The CDR3 consists of 17 residues. Per germline, CDR1 SGHKS and CDR2 YYEKEE (reference sequence). The DNA for the CDR3 is TGTGCCAGCAGCCGTACGTGGGGTAGCGGTCCCCAAGAGACCCAGTACTTC. It specifies CASSRTWGSGPQETQYF. Combining the CDR3 with reference TRBV5-5 and TRBJ2-5 gives the whole variable domain DAGVTQSPTHLIKTRGQQVTLRCSPISGHKSVSWYQQVLGQGPQFIFQYYEKEERGRGNFPDRFSARQFPNYSSELNVNALLLGDSALYLCASSRTWGSGPQETQYFGPGTRLLVL.

The rearrangement uses TRBV27 and TRBJ2-2; TRBD2 matches 8 bases. Trimming cost V 5 bases and J 0 bases; bases outside gene matches: 8. CDR1 and CDR2 (germline): MNHEY, SMNVEV (reference sequence). This CDR3 comprises 17 residues. Here the CDR3 reads CASSLRAGVANTGELFF. CDR3 nucleotides: TGTGCCAGCAGTCTGCGAGCGGGGGTCGCGAACACCGGGGAGCTGTTTTTT.

This clonotype was seen only a few times. The chain employs TRBV3-1 and TRBJ2-7, with unresolved D. The CDR3 loop spans 14 amino acids. Per germline, CDR1 LGHDT and CDR2 YNNKEL (reference sequence). This chain's CDR3 is CASSHLVRSSEQYV. The CDR3 region has the DNA TGTGCCAGCAGCCACCTGGTAAGGTCCTCCGAGCAGTACGTC.

This clonotype was seen at least ten times. The chain joins TRBV2 to TRBJ2-1; 11 bases align to TRBD2. Looked up from germline, CDR1 is SNHLY and CDR2 is FYNNEI. The CDR3 loop spans 19 amino acids. Unmatched junction bases numbered 13, after V lost 2 bases and J lost 4 bases. The CDR3 region has the DNA TGTGCCAGCAGTGAAAGAGTAGCGGGAGGGCCCTCAGGTTACAATGAGCAGTTCTTC. Translated, it gives CASSERVAGGPSGYNEQFF.

The CDR3 region has the DNA TGTGCCAGCAGCCAAGGTCCTAGCGGGGTATACGAGCAGTACGTC. It codes for CASSQGPSGVYEQYV. V is TRBV3-1 and J is TRBJ2-7, with 9 bases matching TRBD2. J lost 4 bases, V lost 1 base, and 5 bases had no gene match. CDR1 is LGHDT and CDR2 is YNNKEL in the germline V gene (reference sequence). CDR3 length equals 15 residues.

This clonotype was seen more than once but under ten times. The chain links TRBV7-9 to TRBJ1-1; D gene ambiguous. The CDR3 runs 11 residues. Per germline, CDR1 SEHNR and CDR2 FQNEAQ (reference sequence). V lost 5 bases and J lost 7, with 8 bases in between. The CDR3 loop is CASSLRNEAFF. As DNA, the CDR3 is TGTGCCAGCAGCCTCCGTAATGAAGCTTTCTTT.

In this sample, this clonotype turned up a few times. The chain is built from TRBV27 and TRBJ2-7, with 11 bases fitting TRBD2. The CDR3 is made up of 15 amino acids. V shed 8 bases and J 4 bases; nucleotides not matched to a gene: 10. The germline gives CDR1 MNHEY, CDR2 SMNVEV (reference sequence). In nucleotides, the CDR3 is TGTGCCAGCCGACTAGCGGGGATCATTGGGTACGAGCAGTACTTC. Amino acid sequence: CASRLAGIIGYEQYF.

This clonotype was counted a few times. The chain carries TRBV15 and TRBJ2-3, with 9 nucleotides matching TRBD1. Germline loops: CDR1 LNHNV, CDR2 YYDKDF (reference sequence). This CDR3 spans 15 amino acids. With V trimmed by 3 bases and J by 2 bases, 3 bases remained unmatched. CDR3 loop: CATSSRDRVTDTQYF. The CDR3 DNA follows: TGTGCCACCAGCAGCCGGGACAGGGTCACAGATACGCAGTATTTT.

This clonotype has more than one count but fewer than ten. This chain connects TRBV20-1 to TRBJ2-3; 8 bases match TRBD2. Germline V gives CDR1 DFQATT, CDR2 SNEGSKA (reference sequence). The CDR3 has 17 amino acids. The J segment lost 0 bases and the V segment lost 6 bases, leaving 14 bases of the junction unmatched. The CDR3 reads CSALSGGARFSTDTQYF. The CDR3 nucleotides read TGCAGTGCACTGAGCGGGGGCGCTAGGTTTAGCACAGATACGCAGTATTTT.

This clonotype was seen more than once but under ten times. This chain links TRBV9 with TRBJ2-5; D is tentatively TRBD1 or TRBD2 (6 bases each). The CDR3 contains 14 residues. Deletions cut 3 bases from V and 1 base from J, with 10 bases between. CDR1 and CDR2 from the germline V gene are SGDLS and YYNGEE. The CDR3 bases are TGTGCCAGCAGCGGGAGGGGGGTCCAAGAGACCCAGTACTTC. Protein product: CASSGRGVQETQYF.